The clone carrying this TCR beta chain has a handful of counts. The repertoire was sequenced with immunoSEQ multiplex PCR; TCRdb's copy has only in-frame clones and lacks some. Here the sample spans over 150,000 clones, about 75% being singletons. The entry originates in a study of blood T cell repertoires in COVID-19. V was shortened by 4 bases and J by 5 bases, with 19 bases between the two germline ends. Germline CDR1 reads SGHNT; CDR2 reads YYREEE (reference sequence). The CDR3 extends over 15 amino acids. The clonotype was recovered from a woman in her 70s with acute or convalescent COVID-19. Sequences were obtained from peripheral blood. This chain links TRBV5-4 with TRBJ2-7, with TRBD1 as a possible D gene (5 bases). Here the CDR3 reads CASSTPAGQGDEQYF. The CDR3 DNA reads TGTGCCAGCAGCACTCCCGCAGGACAAGGGGACGAGCAGTACTTC.